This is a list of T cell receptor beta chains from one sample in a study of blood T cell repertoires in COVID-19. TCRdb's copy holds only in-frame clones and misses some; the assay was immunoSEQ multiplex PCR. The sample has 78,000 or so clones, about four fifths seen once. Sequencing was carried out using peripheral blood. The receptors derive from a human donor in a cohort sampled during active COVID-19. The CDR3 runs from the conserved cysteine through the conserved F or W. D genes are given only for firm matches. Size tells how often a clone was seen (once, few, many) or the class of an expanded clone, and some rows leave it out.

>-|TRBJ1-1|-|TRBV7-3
CASSWTVNTEAFF
TGTGCCAGCAGCTGGACAGTGAACACTGAAGCTTTCTTT
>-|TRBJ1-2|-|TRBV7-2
CASSLQAPNYGYTF
TGTGCCAGCAGCTTGCAGGCGCCAAACTATGGCTACACCTTC
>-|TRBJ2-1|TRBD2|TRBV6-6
CASSYSGGGSYNEQFF
TGTGCCAGCAGTTACTCCGGGGGGGGGTCCTACAATGAGCAGTTCTTC
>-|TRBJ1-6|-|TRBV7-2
CASSLDIGRNSPLHF
TGTGCCAGCAGCTTAGATATAGGGAGGAATTCACCCCTCCACTTT
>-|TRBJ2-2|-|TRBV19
CASSMREYTGELFF
TGTGCCAGTAGTATGAGGGAGTACACCGGGGAGCTGTTTTTT
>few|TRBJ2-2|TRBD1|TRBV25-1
CASSDRGGAGTGELFF
TGTGCCAGCAGTGATCGAGGGGGCGCGGGCACCGGGGAGCTGTTTTTT
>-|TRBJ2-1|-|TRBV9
CASSVGPFNEQFF
TGTGCCAGCAGCGTAGGGCCTTTCAATGAGCAGTTCTTC
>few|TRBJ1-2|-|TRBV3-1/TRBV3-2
CASSQESSGIEGYTF
TGTGCCAGCAGCCAAGAATCGTCGGGGATCGAGGGCTACACCTTC
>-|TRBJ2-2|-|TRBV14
CASSQVTGTGELFF
TGTGCCAGCAGCCAAGTCACAGGGACCGGGGAGCTGTTTTTT
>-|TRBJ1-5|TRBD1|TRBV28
CASSPLGRTGVSQPQHF
TGTGCCAGCAGTCCCTTAGGCCGGACAGGGGTAAGTCAGCCCCAGCATTTT
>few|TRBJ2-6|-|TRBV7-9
CASSLGGGGANVLTF
TGTGCCAGCAGCTTAGGGGGCGGTGGGGCCAACGTCCTGACTTTC
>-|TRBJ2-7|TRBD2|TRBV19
CASSPVGLAGVLSYEQYF
TGTGCCAGTAGTCCGGTGGGGCTAGCGGGCGTGCTCTCCTACGAGCAGTACTTC
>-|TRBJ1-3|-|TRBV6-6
CASSIQSGTIYF
TGTGCCAGCAGCATCCAATCCGGGACCATATATTTT
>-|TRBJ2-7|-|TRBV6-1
CASSEGLADSYEQYF
TGTGCCAGCAGTGAAGGGTTAGCGGATTCCTACGAGCAGTACTTC
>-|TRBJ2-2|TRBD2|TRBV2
CASKREGRAGELFF
TGTGCCAGCAAACGGGAGGGCCGCGCCGGGGAGCTGTTTTTT
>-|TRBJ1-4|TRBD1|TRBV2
CASRPRDSLGEKLFF
TGTGCCAGCAGGCCTCGGGACAGTTTGGGGGAAAAACTGTTTTTT
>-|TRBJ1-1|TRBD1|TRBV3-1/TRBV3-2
CASTSDRGFFDGTEAFF
TGTGCCAGCACCTCGGACAGGGGGTTTTTTGATGGCACTGAAGCTTTCTTT
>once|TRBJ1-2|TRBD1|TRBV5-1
CASRETGGRGYTF
TGCGCCAGCAGGGAGACAGGGGGCAGGGGCTACACCTTC
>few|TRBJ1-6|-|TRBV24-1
CATSDTREGEGNSPLHF
TGTGCCACCAGTGATACCCGGGAGGGGGAGGGTAATTCACCCCTCCACTTT
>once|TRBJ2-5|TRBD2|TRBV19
CASSITGEGGRETQYF
TGTGCCAGTAGTATTACCGGGGAGGGCGGGAGAGAGACCCAGTACTTC
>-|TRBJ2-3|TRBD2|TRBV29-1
CSAGLAGVTDTQYF
TGCAGCGCCGGACTAGCGGGAGTTACAGATACGCAGTATTTT
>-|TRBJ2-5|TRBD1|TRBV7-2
CASINWTGGREETQYF
TGTGCCAGCATCAACTGGACAGGGGGCAGGGAAGAGACCCAGTACTTC